The rows below give T cell receptor beta chains drawn from one sample of a study of blood T cell repertoires in COVID-19. Sequenced by immunoSEQ multiplex PCR; TCRdb stores in-frame clones only, minus some. The sample records 90,000 to 140,000 clones, approximately 83% being singletons. Specimen: peripheral blood. The receptor source for this set is a man between 45 and 60 years old with acute or convalescent COVID-19. Each CDR3 is given with its conserved first and last residue. A D gene is named only where the DNA matches it firmly. Clone size is given for some rows only: seen once, a few or many times, or a class if the clone is expanded.

>TRBV18|NA|NA|TRBJ2-4
CASSPRAVAKNIQYF
TGTGCCAGCTCACCGAGGGCAGTAGCCAAAAACATTCAGTACTTC
>TRBV7-3|NA|TRBD1|TRBJ2-5
CASSFAGQAQETQYF
TGTGCCAGCAGCTTTGCGGGACAGGCCCAAGAGACCCAGTACTTC
>TRBV15|NA|NA|TRBJ1-3
CATSREGQGVRNTIYF
TGTGCCACCAGCAGAGAGGGACAAGGGGTTAGAAACACCATATATTTT
>TRBV5-5|NA|NA|TRBJ2-7
CASSTGHSYEQYF
TGTGCCAGCAGCACTGGACATTCCTACGAGCAGTACTTC
>TRBV5-1|NA|NA|TRBJ2-3
CASSFGGFWGTDTQYF
TGCGCCAGCAGCTTCGGAGGGTTTTGGGGGACAGATACGCAGTATTTT
>TRBV5-1|NA|NA|TRBJ1-2
CASSYSDRPYGYTF
TGCGCCAGCAGCTATTCGGACAGACCCTATGGCTACACCTTC
>TRBV27|NA|TRBD2|TRBJ2-7
CASPELAGFPYEQYF
TGTGCCAGCCCCGAACTAGCGGGGTTCCCCTACGAGCAGTACTTC
>TRBV9|few|NA|TRBJ2-7
CASSAGQSNYEQYF
TGTGCCAGCAGCGCCGGACAGTCGAACTACGAGCAGTACTTC
>TRBV6-1|NA|NA|TRBJ1-2
CASSEEPGAGGYTF
TGTGCCAGCAGTGAAGAACCGGGAGCCGGTGGCTACACCTTC
>TRBV7-2|NA|NA|TRBJ1-1
CASSLSLGRASTEAFF
TGTGCCAGCAGCTTATCCCTCGGCAGGGCGAGTACTGAAGCTTTCTTT
>TRBV2|NA|NA|TRBJ1-2
CASRQGVGYGYTF
TGTGCCAGCAGACAGGGAGTGGGCTATGGCTACACCTTC
>TRBV21-1|few|NA|TRBJ2-3
CASSKGAGTSTDTQYF
TGTGCCAGCAGCAAAGGGGCCGGGACTAGCACAGATACGCAGTATTTT
>TRBV30|NA|TRBD1|TRBJ1-1
CAWRGIPTGERAEAFF
TGTGCCTGGAGGGGGATCCCAACAGGGGAAAGGGCTGAAGCTTTCTTT
>TRBV20-1|NA|TRBD1|TRBJ2-5
CSATGSETQYF
TGCAGTGCGACAGGGTCAGAGACCCAGTACTTC
>TRBV2|NA|NA|TRBJ1-2
CASLDGANYGYTF
TGTGCCAGTCTAGACGGAGCTAACTATGGCTACACCTTC
>TRBV7-9|NA|TRBD2|TRBJ2-1
CASTIGTSGRRAYNEQFF
TGTGCCAGCACCATAGGGACTAGCGGGAGGAGGGCCTACAATGAGCAGTTCTTC
>TRBV19|NA|TRBD1|TRBJ2-2
CASSPPGDRPFGGELFF
TGTGCCAGTAGTCCGCCAGGGGACAGGCCTTTCGGTGGGGAGCTGTTTTTT